This T cell receptor (beta chain) derives from a study of T cell responses to AZD1222 COVID-19 vaccine. Study context: Pooling was applied to second doses at about 4 or about 12 weeks. Study observations and caveats: Spike regions recognized by vaccine-associated CD4 TCRs spanned the protein, led by 160-218 and 743-854. Possibly, clonal diversity was underestimated; donors were largely white British and included more females.

Here immunoSEQ multiplex PCR was the method, and the copy in TCRdb shows in-frame clones only, minus some. Among approximately 100,000 clones listed, 75% to 90% were seen once. The CDR3 is 14 amino acids. The germline CDR1 and CDR2 sequences are LGHDT and YNNKEL (reference sequence). The V gene lost 2 bases and the J gene lost 4 bases, with 11 bases spanning the gap. For this clone: The antigen remains unidentified.

This TCR was sampled from an adult in good health. V and J are TRBV3-1 (or the pseudogene TRBV3-2) and TRBJ2-5; D is tentatively TRBD1 or TRBD2 (5 bases each). The material sequenced was peripheral blood, taken on day 0 of AZD1222 vaccination. CDR3 in DNA: TGTGCCAGCAGCCAACATGGGACGGGAGAGACCCAGTACTTC. Amino acid sequence: CASSQHGTGETQYF.